A single sample gave rise to the 32 T cell receptor beta chains below, sequenced in a study of T cell responses to AZD1222 COVID-19 vaccine. This table comes from immunoSEQ multiplex PCR, and its TCRdb copy is limited to in-frame clones, with some not included. Seen here are about 140,000 clones, about 90% observed once, and the top ten hold approximately 6.2%. The source was peripheral blood, collected 28 days after the second AZD1222 dose. These receptors were obtained from an adult who received the AZD1222 COVID-19 vaccine.

This chain links TRBV11-2 with TRBJ2-2; D call uncertain. The CDR3 has 14 amino acids. Between the trimmed V and J ends, which lost 0 bases and 5 bases, there was a span of 7 bases. Germline-derived CDR1 and CDR2 are SGHAT and FQNNGV. The CDR3 protein is CASSLDGQTGELFF. The CDR3 DNA reads TGTGCCAGCAGCTTAGATGGGCAGACCGGGGAGCTGTTTTTT.

The rearrangement joins TRBV19 to TRBJ1-5; D possibly corresponds to TRBD1 (5 bases). V shed 3 bases and J shed 2 bases, with 11 bases lying between them. From germline, CDR1 is LNHDA and CDR2 SQIVND (reference sequence). The CDR3 runs 15 residues. DNA of the CDR3: TGTGCCAGTAGTATTAATGGGGCCGGCAATCAGCCCCAGCATTTT. Translation gives CASSINGAGNQPQHF.

The genes are TRBV28 and TRBJ1-3; no reliable D call. Trimming removed 6 bases from V and 4 bases from J, with 4 bases in between. CDR1 is MDHEN and CDR2 is SYDVKM in the germline V gene. This CDR3 has 11 residues. The CDR3 DNA is TGTGCCAGCAGGGCAGGAAACACCATATATTTT. Protein: CASRAGNTIYF.

The rearrangement links TRBV9 to TRBJ1-2; a weak D match, TRBD1 (5 bases). V shed 5 bases and J shed 3 bases, with 17 bases lying between them. Germline V gives CDR1 SGDLS, CDR2 YYNGEE. The CDR3 is 15 residues long. As DNA, the CDR3 is TGTGCCAGCAGTGCCAGCGGCGACAGCTACTATGGCTACACCTTC. It specifies CASSASGDSYYGYTF.

V gene TRBV25-1 combines with J gene TRBJ2-5; a possible D gene is TRBD1 (6 bases). Trimming stripped 5 bases from V and 2 bases from J, with 12 bases between. The CDR3 has 14 amino acids. Germline V gives CDR1 MGHDK, CDR2 SYGVNS. CDR3 DNA sequence: TGTGCCAGCAGTCAACCTGACAGGCAAGAGACCCAGTACTTC. Amino acids: CASSQPDRQETQYF.

The chain uses TRBV11-3 and TRBJ2-7; D is tentatively TRBD1 or TRBD2 (5 bases each). Trimming stripped 0 bases from V and 0 bases from J, with 9 bases between. The CDR3 sequence is 15 residues long. Germline assignment: CDR1 SGHNT and CDR2 YENEEA. The CDR3 region has the DNA TGTGCCAGCAGCTTAGATGGAGGACACTCCTACGAGCAGTACTTC. It translates to CASSLDGGHSYEQYF.

CDR3 sequence reads: CASSARGTGEYTIYF. In DNA, the CDR3 is TGTGCCAGCAGCGCTCGTGGGACAGGGGAGTACACCATATATTTT. The J gene is TRBJ1-3, the V gene TRBV9, with 10 bases fitting TRBD1. Germline V gene sequence: CDR1 SGDLS, CDR2 YYNGEE. V lost 3 bases and J lost 8; bases outside the gene matches: 8. CDR3 length: 15 amino acids.

The genes are TRBV19 and TRBJ1-3; no definite D call. Per the germline V gene, CDR1 is LNHDA and CDR2 is SQIVND (reference sequence). The CDR3 totals 15 residues. Trimming removed 3 bases at V and 0 bases at J, with 9 bases between. The DNA for the CDR3 is TGTGCCAGTAGTATGATGATAAGCTCTGGAAACACCATATATTTT. Protein: CASSMMISSGNTIYF. Using reference TRBV19 and TRBJ1-3 for the parts outside the CDR3, the full variable domain is DGGITQSPKYLFRKEGQNVTLSCEQNLNHDAMYWYRQDPGQGLRLIYYSQIVNDFQKGDIAEGYSVSREKKESFPLTVTSAQKNPTAFYLCASSMMISSGNTIYFGEGSWLTVV.

V gene TRBV4-3 combines with J gene TRBJ2-1, with TRBD2 matching 9 bases. Germline V gives CDR1 LGHNA, CDR2 YSLEER. The CDR3 consists of 14 residues. J gave up 11 bases and V 0 bases, and 5 bases lay outside the gene matches. CDR3 loop: CASSQDPAGGQQFF. Written as DNA, the CDR3 is TGCGCCAGCAGCCAAGATCCAGCGGGAGGACAGCAGTTCTTC.

The genes are TRBV5-1 and TRBJ2-2; 14 bases are a match to TRBD2. This CDR3 contains 17 residues. Per the germline V gene, CDR1 is SGHRS and CDR2 is YFSETQ. The V gene end was trimmed by 4 bases and the J gene end by 5 bases; junction bases not matched to a gene: 7. The CDR3 is CASSLTSGRARTGELFF. The CDR3, as DNA: TGCGCCAGCAGCCTGACTAGCGGGAGGGCCCGAACCGGGGAGCTGTTTTTT.

The chain recombines TRBV5-1 with TRBJ2-7; the D is unclear. There are 14 residues in the CDR3. Germline V gene data show CDR1 as SGHRS and CDR2 as YFSETQ. Trimming stripped 0 bases from V and 3 bases from J, with 10 bases between. CDR3 bases: TGCGCCAGCAGCTTGGTAACAGAAAACTACGAGCAGTACTTC. Translation: CASSLVTENYEQYF.

The V and J genes are TRBV6-2 or TRBV6-3 and TRBJ2-1, with 11 bases that match TRBD2. V was pared by 6 bases and J by 10 bases, with 14 bases of the junction left unmatched. CDR1 is MNHEY and CDR2 is SVGEGT in the germline V gene. This CDR3 is built from 16 residues. CDR3 coding DNA: TGTGCCAGCAGCACCTCCGATAGCGGGGGGGCCCGGGAGCAGTTCTTC. Protein: CASSTSDSGGAREQFF.

This sequence joins TRBV4-1 and TRBJ2-5; 9 nucleotides agree with TRBD1. Germline loops: CDR1 MGHRA, CDR2 YSYEKL. This CDR3 has 16 amino acids. The junction had 10 bases not matched to a gene; V was cut back by 3 bases and J by 5 bases. DNA for the CDR3: TGCGCCAGCAGCCAGTCATCTACAGGGGGCGCGGAGACCCAGTACTTC. It encodes CASSQSSTGGAETQYF.

The chain links TRBV7-9 to TRBJ2-7; the D gene is possibly TRBD2 (5 bases). Trimming took off 5 bases at V and 1 base at J, with 12 bases between the two ends. Germline assignment: CDR1 SEHNR and CDR2 FQNEAQ (reference sequence). CDR3 length: 14 amino acids. In nucleotides, the CDR3 is TGTGCCAGCAGCCCCGAGGGTCGGTCCTACGAGCAGTACTTC. It specifies CASSPEGRSYEQYF.

V and J are TRBV7-2 and TRBJ1-2; no firm D call. This CDR3 has 15 residues. V was pared by 2 bases and J by 5 bases, with 15 bases between. Germline V gene sequence: CDR1 SGHTA, CDR2 FQGNSA. The CDR3 sequence: CASSLSSVSQYGYTF. The CDR3, as DNA: TGTGCCAGCAGCTTAAGTTCGGTATCGCAGTATGGCTACACCTTC.

V usage is TRBV6-2 or TRBV6-3 and J usage is TRBJ1-2; D call uncertain. CDR1 is MNHEY, CDR2 SVGEGT, per germline. This CDR3 has 12 amino acids. The ends were cut back, 5 bases at V and 5 bases at J, with 9 bases in the middle. CDR3 DNA sequence: TGTGCCAGCAGTAGGACGTCGTATGGCTACACCTTC. It codes for CASSRTSYGYTF.

V gene TRBV6-5 combines with J gene TRBJ1-2; D not resolved. V shed 4 bases and J shed 3 bases, with 12 bases lying between them. The CDR3 consists of 14 residues. The germline gives CDR1 MNHEY, CDR2 SVGAGI. The CDR3: CASSLQENYYGYTF. The CDR3 coding sequence is TGTGCCAGCAGTTTACAAGAGAACTACTATGGCTACACCTTC.

The chain carries TRBV27 and TRBJ1-1; D remains ambiguous. The CDR3 runs 14 residues. Between the trimmed V and J ends, which lost 0 bases and 1 base, there was a span of 6 bases. Looked up from germline, CDR1 is MNHEY and CDR2 is SMNVEV (reference sequence). CDR3 bases: TGTGCCAGCAGTTTATCCCCAGCGAACACTGAAGCTTTCTTT. Translating it yields CASSLSPANTEAFF.

V is TRBV6-5 and J is TRBJ1-2, with a possible D match to TRBD1 (6 bases). The CDR3 sequence is 14 residues long. Trimming took off 10 bases at V and 4 bases at J, with 19 bases between the two ends. Germline V gene sequence: CDR1 MNHEY, CDR2 SVGAGI. The CDR3 protein is CATSLSQGSYGYTF. The CDR3, as DNA: TGTGCCACGAGCTTAAGCCAGGGGTCCTATGGCTACACCTTC.

CDR3 region: CASSSPVGAYGYTF. The CDR3 DNA is TGTGCCAGCAGCTCCCCCGTGGGGGCCTATGGCTACACCTTC. V gene TRBV6-2 or TRBV6-3 combines with J gene TRBJ1-2; D perhaps matches TRBD1 (6 bases). CDR3 length: 14 residues. Germline CDR1 is MNHEY and CDR2 is SVGEGT. Trimming cost V 6 bases and J 4 bases, with 15 bases left between them.

This clone was seen only once. V and J are TRBV11-2 and TRBJ1-2; 9 nucleotides align to TRBD1. V gave up 5 bases and J gave up 3 bases; unmatched junction bases: 4. The germline V gene has CDR1 SGHAT and CDR2 FQNNGV. This CDR3 region has 14 residues. Written as DNA, the CDR3 is TGTGCCAGCAGCCAGACAGGGGGGGACTATGGCTACACCTTC. Amino acids: CASSQTGGDYGYTF. Variable domain in full (rest from reference TRBV11-2 and TRBJ1-2): EAGVAQSPRYKIIEKRQSVAFWCNPISGHATLYWYQQILGQGPKLLIQFQNNGVVDDSQLPKDRFSAERLKGVDSTLKIQPAKLEDSAVYLCASSQTGGDYGYTFGSGTRLTVV.

The rearrangement uses TRBV7-2 and TRBJ2-4; D is unresolved. From germline, CDR1 is SGHTA and CDR2 FQGNSA. V was cut by 5 bases and J by 0 bases, with 17 bases left in between. The CDR3 consists of 17 residues. This chain's CDR3 is CASSPRTDLIAKNIQYF. The DNA for the CDR3 is TGTGCCAGCAGCCCCCGGACGGACCTTATAGCCAAAAACATTCAGTACTTC.

The chain uses TRBV9 and TRBJ2-1, with no clear D. Trimming removed 0 bases at V and 2 bases at J, with 3 bases between. CDR3 size: 13 residues. The germline CDR1 and CDR2 sequences are SGDLS and YYNGEE. CDR3 DNA: TGTGCCAGCAGCGTAGCCCCCTACAATGAGCAGTTCTTC. It yields the protein CASSVAPYNEQFF.

This chain joins TRBV5-6 and TRBJ1-5; 10 bases fit TRBD1. This CDR3 comprises 15 residues. J gave up 3 bases and V 4 bases, and 4 bases lay outside the gene matches. Germline CDR1 and CDR2: SGHDT and YYEEEE. For the CDR3, the DNA is TGTGCCAGCAGCCCGGGACAGGGGAACAATCAGCCCCAGCATTTT. Protein: CASSPGQGNNQPQHF.

J is TRBJ2-1 and V is TRBV1; the table calls TRBD2, which could not be checked here. TRBV1 is a listed pseudogene. The CDR3 has 17 amino acids. CDR3: CTSLKRRRGNGHNEQFF. The CDR3 coding sequence is TGCACCAGCCTAAAGAGACGAAGAGGGAATGGGCACAATGAGCAGTTCTTC.

The chain carries TRBV18 and TRBJ2-1, with 9 bases that match TRBD1. CDR3 length: 16 residues. Germline assignment: CDR1 KGHSH and CDR2 LQKENI. Trimming removed 0 bases from V and 7 bases from J; junction bases left unmatched: 7. As DNA, the CDR3 is TGTGCCAGCTCACCACCATTCGGGACAGGGTCTAATGAGCAGTTCTTC. Translating it yields CASSPPFGTGSNEQFF.

The rearrangement uses TRBV7-2 and TRBJ2-7, with D possibly matching TRBD2 (6 bases). CDR1 and CDR2 from the germline V gene are SGHTA and FQGNSA. This CDR3 is 14 amino acids long. The V end lost 5 bases, the J end lost 2 bases, and 13 bases lay between the germline ends. The CDR3 sequence is CASSPQGGAYEQYF. The CDR3 bases are TGTGCCAGCAGCCCCCAAGGAGGGGCCTACGAGCAGTACTTC.

This clone was counted a single time. J is TRBJ1-6 and V is TRBV25-1, with 8 bases that match TRBD1. Trimming cost V 5 bases and J 10 bases; bases outside gene matches: 10. CDR3 size: 15 residues. Germline CDR1 and CDR2: MGHDK and SYGVNS. The CDR3, as DNA: TGTGCCAGCAGTACCCCGGACAGGGTATCCTCACCCCTCCACTTT. Translating it yields CASSTPDRVSSPLHF.

The chain uses TRBV7-2 and TRBJ2-7; 9 nucleotides line up with TRBD2. This CDR3 has 14 residues. CDR1 and CDR2 (germline): SGHTA, FQGNSA. The CDR3 nucleotides read TGTGTTAGCGCGGGAGGGCAGGGTTCCTACGAGCAGTACTTC. This sequence encodes CVSAGGQGSYEQYF. The whole variable domain, filled in from reference TRBV7-2 and TRBJ2-7, reads GAGVSQSPSNKVTEKGKDVELRCDPISGHTALYWYRQSLGQGLEFLIYFQGNSAPDKSGLPSDRFSAERTGGSVSTLTIQRTQQEDSAVYLCVSAGGQGSYEQYFGPGTRLTVT.

The CDR3 DNA sequence: TGTGCCAGCAGCGGCGGGACTAGCGATTTCTTC. Encoded protein: CASSGGTSDFF. The chain couples TRBV5-5 to TRBJ2-1; 10 bases are a match to TRBD2. Germline trimming cut 4 bases from V and 16 bases from J; bases unmatched to any gene: 5. The germline V gene has CDR1 SGHKS and CDR2 YYEKEE (reference sequence). CDR3 size: 11 residues. Full variable domain (outside the CDR3, taken from reference TRBV5-5 and TRBJ2-1): DAGVTQSPTHLIKTRGQQVTLRCSPISGHKSVSWYQQVLGQGPQFIFQYYEKEERGRGNFPDRFSARQFPNYSSELNVNALLLGDSALYLCASSGGTSDFFGPGTRLTVL.

This clone was recorded only once. V usage is TRBV7-2 and J usage is TRBJ2-1; 10 positions agree with TRBD2. Germline-derived CDR1 and CDR2 are SGHTA and FQGNSA. The CDR3 length is 17 residues. V trimming: 5 bases; J trimming: 7 bases; junction bases outside the gene matches: 14. DNA of the CDR3: TGTGCCAGCAGCGCCTGGACTAGCGGACCCCTTGGAAATGAGCAGTTCTTC. It is translated as CASSAWTSGPLGNEQFF.

This clone has just one count. The chain recombines TRBV11-2 with TRBJ1-4; D is undetermined. Germline V gene data show CDR1 as SGHAT and CDR2 as FQNNGV. V was trimmed by 6 bases and J by 5 bases, leaving 10 bases between them. This CDR3 region has 13 residues. CDR3: CASSPGPNEKLFF. CDR3 nucleotide sequence: TGTGCCAGCAGTCCCGGGCCCAATGAAAAACTGTTTTTT.